This section outlines one T cell receptor beta chain sequence together with its context. Repertoires were generated with immunoSEQ multiplex PCR, while TCRdb's copy carries only in-frame clones and drops some. In the table there are some 38,000 clones, more than 85% of which are singletons. This entry is derived from a study of OX40 agonist ivuxolimab in advanced cancers. Background on the study: Partial responses occurred in three patients (one hepatocellular carcinoma, two cutaneous melanoma).

Per germline, CDR1 MNHNY and CDR2 SVGAGI (reference sequence). Trimming removed 5 bases at V and 7 bases at J, with 11 bases between. This CDR3 contains 12 residues. V is TRBV6-6 and J is TRBJ1-1; D uncertain. This specimen was CD4+ or CD8+ T cells sorted from blood, taken in a trial of the OX40 agonist ivuxolimab. This TCR derives from an adult with an advanced solid tumor such as melanoma, head and neck, liver or kidney cancer. The CDR3 spells CASSQVSYEAFF. CDR3 nucleotide sequence: TGTGCCAGCAGTCAGGTATCCTATGAAGCTTTCTTT.